This entry lists 5 T cell receptor beta chains sequenced from one sample in a study of vaccination effects on CD4 cells after COVID-19. Using immunoSEQ multiplex PCR, the repertoire was profiled, and TCRdb retains in-frame clones only, with some absent. The sample lists approximately 45,000 clones, roughly 76% seen once, with 10% to 15% in the top ten. Their antigens are not known. Once cultured for approximately eleven days, the cells underwent separation to obtain CD4+ T cells. The source material was CD4+ T cells from PBMCs cultured without peptide, sampled before COVID-19 vaccination. The receptors were gathered from a human donor who had a prior SARS-CoV-2 infection.

The CDR3 nucleotides are TGTGCCAGCAGCTTGGAATGGGAGACCCAGTACTTC. This codes for CASSLEWETQYF. The chain is built from TRBV5-4 and TRBJ2-5; D unresolved. The V and J ends lost 0 bases and 5 bases respectively, with 5 bases between them. CDR3 length: 12 residues. CDR1 is SGHNT and CDR2 is YYREEE in the germline V gene (reference sequence).

This chain joins TRBV25-1 and TRBJ1-2; a weak D match, TRBD1 (5 bases). CDR1 is MGHDK and CDR2 is SYGVNS in the germline V gene. This CDR3 has 14 residues. The V end was cut by 2 bases, the J end by 6 bases, with 13 bases between. The CDR3 region has the DNA TGTGCCAGCAGTGAAGACAGCGCCGTGGATGGCTACACCTTC. Its translation is CASSEDSAVDGYTF.

The V call is TRBV4-2, the J call TRBJ2-3, with TRBD2 matching 7 bases. Germline V gene lookup returns CDR1 LGHNA and CDR2 YNFKEQ. The CDR3 contains 17 residues. Trimming removed 0 bases from V and 0 bases from J; junction bases left unmatched: 6. The CDR3 DNA sequence: TGTGCCAGCAGCCAAGACCATTGGGGGGGGAGCACAGATACGCAGTATTTT. This gives the protein CASSQDHWGGSTDTQYF.

There are a few counts of this clone. The V call is TRBV4-2, the J call TRBJ1-2; 9 nucleotides line up with TRBD1. Trimming cost V 4 bases and J 4 bases; bases outside gene matches: 13. This CDR3 spans 17 amino acids. CDR1 is LGHNA and CDR2 is YNFKEQ in the germline V gene. The CDR3 protein is CASSPTTGGMSGYGYTF. In DNA form, the CDR3 reads TGTGCCAGCAGCCCGACGACAGGGGGTATGAGCGGCTATGGCTACACCTTC.

The CDR3 loop is CASSYSTGTVNTIYF. The CDR3 nucleotides read TGTGCCAGCAGTTACTCGACAGGAACTGTAAACACCATATATTTT. V usage is TRBV6-5 and J usage is TRBJ1-3, with D perhaps TRBD1 (6 bases). Per the germline V gene, CDR1 is MNHEY and CDR2 is SVGAGI. This CDR3 comprises 15 residues. Trimming pared 0 bases from V and 6 bases from J, leaving 12 bases between.